Below are 16 T cell receptor beta chains sequenced from a single sample in a study of identical twins. TCRdb processed the 5' RACE reads anew with MiXCR; each CDR3 protein has one entry. This sample has hundreds of thousands of distinct CDR3 sequences; 5.5% to 6.5% occur once, and the top ten carry roughly 1.6%. Source material: naive T cells sorted from blood. The receptors stem from a man younger than 35 in good health.

This clonotype was observed a few times. The J gene is TRBJ2-7, the V gene TRBV7-9; a weak D match, TRBD2 (6 bases). Between the trimmed V and J ends, which lost 4 bases and 4 bases, there was a span of 11 bases. This CDR3 has 13 amino acids. Germline V CDR1 and CDR2: SEHNR, FQNEAQ (reference sequence). Here the CDR3 DNA reads TGTGCCAGCAGCTGGGACTTGGCTTACGAGCAGTACTTC. Its translation is CASSWDLAYEQYF. The full variable domain, completed using reference TRBV7-9 and TRBJ2-7, is DTGVSQNPRHKITKRGQNVTFRCDPISEHNRLYWYRQTLGQGPEFLTYFQNEAQLEKSRLLSDRFSAERPKGSFSTLEIQRTEQGDSAMYLCASSWDLAYEQYFGPGTRLTVT.

This clonotype was counted between two and nine times. The chain has TRBV7-9 and TRBJ2-1, with 8 bases that match TRBD2. The CDR3 covers 17 residues. Germline CDR1 SEHNR, CDR2 FQNEAQ (reference sequence). The J segment lost 3 bases and the V segment lost 1 base, leaving 8 bases of the junction unmatched. The CDR3 protein is CASSLGLASGGYNEQFF. CDR3 DNA sequence: TGTGCCAGCAGCTTAGGTCTCGCGAGCGGGGGCTACAATGAGCAGTTCTTC.

Many counts were recorded for this clonotype. This chain connects TRBV5-1 to TRBJ2-1; D not resolved. Between the trimmed V and J ends, which lost 7 bases and 6 bases, there was a span of 8 bases. Germline V lookup: CDR1 SGHRS, CDR2 YFSETQ. CDR3 length: 11 amino acids. The DNA of the CDR3 is TGCGCCAGCCGTAGTGGCAATGAGCAGTTCTTC. Protein product: CASRSGNEQFF.

This clonotype was counted between two and nine times. The chain combines TRBV24-1 with TRBJ2-3, with D perhaps matching TRBD2 (6 bases). Germline-derived CDR1 and CDR2 are KGHDR and SFDVKD. V was cut by 4 bases and J by 2 bases, with 9 bases left in between. This CDR3 is 14 amino acids long. This chain's CDR3 is CATSDRRVTDTQYF. CDR3 in DNA: TGTGCCACCAGTGACCGGAGGGTCACAGATACGCAGTATTTT.

Ten or more counts support this clonotype. V and J are TRBV15 and TRBJ2-2; the D is unclear. In germline, CDR1 is LNHNV, CDR2 YYDKDF (reference sequence). The CDR3 is 12 residues long. V was cut by 1 base and J by 4 bases, with 1 base left in between. CDR3 amino acids: CATSRATGELFF. DNA of the CDR3: TGTGCCACCAGCAGAGCCACCGGGGAGCTGTTTTTT.

This clonotype was recorded a few times. The chain employs TRBV5-1 and TRBJ2-4; D unresolved. Trimming removed 4 bases from V and 7 bases from J, with 6 bases in between. Germline CDR1 reads SGHRS; CDR2 reads YFSETQ. The CDR3 has 11 amino acids. Here the CDR3 reads CASSQANIQYF. The CDR3 nucleotides read TGCGCCAGCAGCCAGGCTAACATTCAGTACTTC.

CDR3 bases: TGCGCCAGCAGCTTTAGCGGGAGTTCGTTGGCCAATGAGCAGTTCTTC. This gives the protein CASSFSGSSLANEQFF. The chain employs TRBV4-1 and TRBJ2-1, with 9 bases fitting TRBD2. With 5 bases clipped from V and 6 bases from J, the junction kept 11 bases outside the gene matches. Germline lookup yields CDR1 MGHRA and CDR2 YSYEKL. The CDR3 has 16 residues.

This clonotype was observed at least ten times. The gene calls are TRBV29-1 and TRBJ2-1; D is unclear. Germline V gene data show CDR1 as SQVTM and CDR2 as ANQGSEA. V lost 7 bases and J lost 0, with 16 bases in between. The CDR3 extends over 15 amino acids. The CDR3 bases are TGCAGCGCCGATTCGGGCTCAGTCTCCTACAATGAGCAGTTCTTC. This translates into CSADSGSVSYNEQFF.

The rearrangement joins TRBV5-1 to TRBJ1-2; a possible D gene is TRBD1 (5 bases). Germline V CDR1 and CDR2: SGHRS, YFSETQ. This CDR3 has 12 amino acids. V dropped 5 bases and J dropped 3 bases, with 8 bases sitting between them. The CDR3 DNA sequence: TGCGCCAGCAGACCGGGGGACTATGGCTACACCTTC. This gives the protein CASRPGDYGYTF.

This clonotype was seen at least ten times. The V gene is TRBV6-1, the J gene TRBJ1-2; D remains ambiguous. V was pared by 10 bases and J by 4 bases, with 10 bases between. Germline lookup yields CDR1 MNHNS and CDR2 SASEGT. CDR3 length: 11 amino acids. The CDR3 here is CATRILYGYTF. The CDR3 bases are TGTGCCACCAGGATACTCTATGGCTACACCTTC.

This clonotype came up many times. The chain combines TRBV12-3 or TRBV12-4 with TRBJ2-3, with TRBD1 identical over 7 bases. The V and J ends lost 7 bases and 4 bases, in that order; junction bases with no gene match: 11. This CDR3 contains 15 residues. CDR3 in amino acids: CASTKTGIIADTQYF. CDR3 sequence (DNA): TGTGCCAGCACCAAGACAGGGATTATCGCAGATACGCAGTATTTT.

The chain couples TRBV14 to TRBJ2-1, with D uncertain. CDR1 is SGHDN, CDR2 FVKESK, per germline. With 5 bases removed from V and 10 bases from J, the gap between germline ends came to 12 bases. The length of the CDR3 is 12 residues. In DNA, the CDR3 is TGTGCCAGCAGCACGGGCTTTTACGAGCAGTTCTTC. Protein product: CASSTGFYEQFF.

This clonotype was counted ten times or more. This chain links TRBV20-1 with TRBJ1-1, with D possibly matching TRBD1 (5 bases). Germline CDR1 is DFQATT and CDR2 is SNEGSKA (reference sequence). The CDR3 contains 11 residues. V was pared by 5 bases and J by 9 bases, with 13 bases between. Written as DNA, the CDR3 is TGCAGTGCTTTACCACAGGAGCAAGCTTTCTTT. Amino acids: CSALPQEQAFF.

This clonotype was seen more than once but under ten times. The chain is built from TRBV15 and TRBJ1-1, with 8 nucleotides matching TRBD1. The CDR3 is 12 amino acids. Unmatched junction bases numbered 1, after V lost 5 bases and J lost 5 bases. CDR1 and CDR2 from the germline V gene are LNHNV and YYDKDF (reference sequence). The CDR3 DNA reads TGTGCCACCAGCGGGACAGGAACTGAAGCTTTCTTT. Translation gives CATSGTGTEAFF.

This clonotype was recorded many times. The V gene is TRBV23-1, the J gene TRBJ2-5; maybe TRBD2 (5 bases). TRBV23-1 is an ORF, and what it does is uncertain. The CDR3 consists of 15 residues. V was pared by 11 bases and J by 0 bases, with 19 bases between. CDR3 region: CASRSSGKYQETQYF. CDR3 coding DNA: TGCGCCTCTCGCTCCAGCGGAAAGTACCAAGAGACCCAGTACTTC.

This clonotype was seen a few times. The V gene is TRBV12-3 or TRBV12-4, the J gene TRBJ2-1, with 10 bases aligning to TRBD2. The CDR3 extends over 15 amino acids. Germline trimming cut 11 bases from V and 8 bases from J; bases unmatched to any gene: 15. The CDR3 sequence: CAVPSGSVSADEQFF. The DNA for the CDR3 is TGTGCCGTTCCTAGCGGGAGTGTGTCTGCCGATGAGCAGTTCTTC.